The following is a T cell receptor (beta chain) sequence with its context. What it recognizes is unknown. These data come from a study of graft-versus-host responses after intestinal transplantation. Study-wide background: All of the recipients had induction that used anti-thymocyte globulin, then tacrolimus and steroids for around three years.

The germline V gene has CDR1 SGHNT and CDR2 YYREEE (reference sequence). CDR3 length: 19 amino acids. Trimming took off 2 bases at V and 0 bases at J, with 23 bases between the two ends. Sequencing was performed with immunoSEQ multiplex PCR; in TCRdb, only in-frame clones are kept and a portion is missing. The sample lists roughly 93,000 clones; about nine tenths were seen once. This specimen consisted of unstimulated CD8+ T cells sorted from spleen or lymph node cells, obtained before transplant. The source of this sequence is a human donor who was the organ donor for an intestinal transplant. The chain is built from TRBV5-4 and TRBJ2-5, with unresolved D. The CDR3 nucleotides read TGTGCCAGCAGCTTTGATGGGCCGCTCCGCCCCTCGGACCAAGAGACCCAGTACTTC. This sequence encodes CASSFDGPLRPSDQETQYF.